The rows below give T cell receptor beta chains drawn from one sample of a study of OX40 agonist ivuxolimab in advanced cancers. Profiling relied on immunoSEQ multiplex PCR, and the TCRdb table lists in-frame clones only, not all of them. This table has 85,000 to 100,000 clones, 90% to 95% appearing once. The sample consisted of CD4+ or CD8+ T cells sorted from blood, taken in a trial of the OX40 agonist ivuxolimab. The receptors stem from an adult with an advanced solid tumor such as melanoma, head and neck, liver or kidney cancer. The CDR3 runs from the conserved cysteine through the conserved F or W. The order of the fields is CDR3 protein, CDR3 DNA, D gene, V gene, clone size, J gene. D genes are given only for firm matches. Size values are once, few and many counts, or a class for expanded clones, and some rows have none.

CDR3 protein: CASTPVAGGPSYNEQFF
CDR3 DNA: TGCGCCAGCACCCCAGTAGCGGGAGGGCCCTCCTACAATGAGCAGTTCTTC
D gene: TRBD2
V gene: TRBV5-1
clone size: .
J gene: TRBJ2-1

CDR3 protein: CAWRPGKNTIYF
CDR3 DNA: TGTGCCTGGAGACCGGGGAAAAACACCATATATTTT
D gene: .
V gene: TRBV30
clone size: .
J gene: TRBJ1-3

CDR3 protein: CASSARRGGTDYEQYF
CDR3 DNA: TGTGCCAGCAGCGCACGGCGAGGGGGCACAGACTACGAGCAGTACTTC
D gene: TRBD1
V gene: TRBV7-2
clone size: .
J gene: TRBJ2-7

CDR3 protein: CSPGDNTEAFF
CDR3 DNA: TGCAGTCCAGGAGATAACACTGAAGCTTTCTTT
D gene: .
V gene: TRBV20-1
clone size: .
J gene: TRBJ1-1

CDR3 protein: CASSLWGRTSNQPQHF
CDR3 DNA: TGTGCCAGCAGTTTATGGGGCAGAACGAGCAATCAGCCCCAGCATTTT
D gene: .
V gene: TRBV28
clone size: .
J gene: TRBJ1-5

CDR3 protein: CASSSTGTDTLIGFF
CDR3 DNA: TGTGCCAGCAGTTCTACGGGGACAGACACATTGATCGGATTTTTT
D gene: TRBD1
V gene: TRBV28
clone size: once
J gene: TRBJ1-4

CDR3 protein: CACFGMGAVNEQFF
CDR3 DNA: TGTGCCTGTTTCGGAATGGGAGCAGTCAATGAGCAGTTCTTC
D gene: .
V gene: TRBV30
clone size: .
J gene: TRBJ2-1

CDR3 protein: CASRLGGDGNQPQHF
CDR3 DNA: TGTGCCAGTAGGTTAGGAGGAGACGGCAATCAGCCCCAGCATTTT
D gene: .
V gene: TRBV19
clone size: .
J gene: TRBJ1-5

CDR3 protein: CASSLSGDTEAFF
CDR3 DNA: TGCGCCAGCAGCTTATCAGGGGACACTGAAGCTTTCTTT
D gene: .
V gene: TRBV5-1
clone size: .
J gene: TRBJ1-1

CDR3 protein: CATSRDRTGVEDTQYF
CDR3 DNA: TGTGCCACCAGCAGAGATCGGACAGGGGTAGAAGATACGCAGTATTTT
D gene: TRBD1
V gene: TRBV15
clone size: .
J gene: TRBJ2-3

CDR3 protein: CASSEVGRAGDTEAFF
CDR3 DNA: TGTGCCAGCAGTGAAGTAGGAAGGGCGGGAGACACTGAAGCTTTCTTT
D gene: .
V gene: TRBV2
clone size: once
J gene: TRBJ1-1

CDR3 protein: CASSNAGGEDGYTF
CDR3 DNA: TGTGCCAGCAGCAACGCAGGGGGTGAAGATGGCTACACCTTC
D gene: .
V gene: TRBV21-1
clone size: .
J gene: TRBJ1-2

CDR3 protein: CASSQDGQLAGTTDTQYF
CDR3 DNA: TGCGCCAGCAGCCAAGATGGTCAGCTAGCGGGGACCACAGATACGCAGTATTTT
D gene: TRBD2
V gene: TRBV4-1
clone size: .
J gene: TRBJ2-3

CDR3 protein: CASSHTRFTLAGANTGELFF
CDR3 DNA: TGCGCCAGCAGCCACACTAGATTTACGCTAGCGGGGGCGAACACCGGGGAGCTGTTTTTT
D gene: TRBD2
V gene: TRBV4-1
clone size: .
J gene: TRBJ2-2

CDR3 protein: CASSIDVRTEAFF
CDR3 DNA: TGTGCCAGCAGCATCGATGTGAGAACTGAAGCTTTCTTT
D gene: .
V gene: TRBV11-2
clone size: .
J gene: TRBJ1-1

CDR3 protein: CASSVSSQADTQYF
CDR3 DNA: TGTGCCAGCAGTGTGTCTAGCCAGGCAGATACGCAGTATTTT
D gene: .
V gene: TRBV2
clone size: .
J gene: TRBJ2-3

CDR3 protein: CASNRHDEPQHF
CDR3 DNA: TGTGCCAGCAACAGGCACGATGAGCCCCAGCATTTT
D gene: .
V gene: TRBV2
clone size: .
J gene: TRBJ1-5

CDR3 protein: CASSQPGQGRETQYF
CDR3 DNA: TGTGCCAGCTCACAGCCGGGACAGGGGAGGGAGACCCAGTACTTC
D gene: TRBD1
V gene: TRBV18
clone size: .
J gene: TRBJ2-5

CDR3 protein: CASSSGFGQPQHF
CDR3 DNA: TGTGCCAGCAGTTCGGGATTTGGGCAGCCCCAGCATTTT
D gene: .
V gene: TRBV28
clone size: .
J gene: TRBJ1-5

CDR3 protein: CASSGDRERPQHF
CDR3 DNA: TGTGCCAGTAGTGGGGACAGGGAGCGGCCCCAGCATTTT
D gene: TRBD1
V gene: TRBV19
clone size: .
J gene: TRBJ1-5

CDR3 protein: CASAPGLDQPQHF
CDR3 DNA: TGTGCCAGCGCCCCGGGACTGGATCAGCCCCAGCATTTT
D gene: .
V gene: TRBV18
clone size: .
J gene: TRBJ1-5

CDR3 protein: CAAGGRDQETQYF
CDR3 DNA: TGTGCCGCCGGGGGCAGGGACCAAGAGACCCAGTACTTC
D gene: .
V gene: TRBV2
clone size: .
J gene: TRBJ2-5

CDR3 protein: CASSAQLNQPQHF
CDR3 DNA: TGTGCCAGCAGTGCACAGCTCAATCAGCCCCAGCATTTT
D gene: .
V gene: TRBV2
clone size: .
J gene: TRBJ1-5

CDR3 protein: CASSYGGNQPQHF
CDR3 DNA: TGTGCCAGCAGTTACGGCGGTAATCAGCCCCAGCATTTT
D gene: .
V gene: TRBV6-6
clone size: .
J gene: TRBJ1-5

CDR3 protein: CASTTRGVDTQYF
CDR3 DNA: TGTGCCAGTACCACGAGGGGGGTAGATACGCAGTATTTT
D gene: .
V gene: TRBV19
clone size: .
J gene: TRBJ2-3

CDR3 protein: CASSQTFLAGGTDTQYF
CDR3 DNA: TGCGCCAGCAGCCAGACCTTTTTGGCGGGGGGAACAGATACGCAGTATTTT
D gene: TRBD2
V gene: TRBV4-1
clone size: .
J gene: TRBJ2-3

CDR3 protein: CASSLAPLANEQFF
CDR3 DNA: TGTGCTAGCAGCTTAGCGCCCCTAGCCAATGAGCAGTTCTTC
D gene: .
V gene: TRBV7-7
clone size: .
J gene: TRBJ2-1

CDR3 protein: CATRGDGQPQHF
CDR3 DNA: TGTGCCACCAGGGGCGACGGTCAGCCCCAGCATTTT
D gene: .
V gene: TRBV15
clone size: .
J gene: TRBJ1-5

CDR3 protein: CASSFDSSYNSPLHF
CDR3 DNA: TGTGCCAGCAGCTTCGACAGCTCCTATAATTCACCCCTCCACTTT
D gene: .
V gene: TRBV5-4
clone size: .
J gene: TRBJ1-6

CDR3 protein: CASSPQYDYGYTF
CDR3 DNA: TGTGCCAGCAGTCCCCAGTACGACTATGGCTACACCTTC
D gene: .
V gene: TRBV2
clone size: .
J gene: TRBJ1-2

CDR3 protein: CASSRTDSYNEQFF
CDR3 DNA: TGTGCCAGCAGCCGGACTGACTCCTACAATGAGCAGTTCTTC
D gene: .
V gene: TRBV9
clone size: .
J gene: TRBJ2-1

CDR3 protein: CASRRWRGSTDTQYF
CDR3 DNA: TGTGCCAGCAGGCGATGGAGGGGGAGCACAGATACGCAGTATTTT
D gene: .
V gene: TRBV11-2
clone size: .
J gene: TRBJ2-3

CDR3 protein: CASRGFYSNQPQHF
CDR3 DNA: TGTGCCAGCAGGGGATTTTATAGCAATCAGCCCCAGCATTTT
D gene: .
V gene: TRBV6-5
clone size: .
J gene: TRBJ1-5

CDR3 protein: CASRNSYEQYF
CDR3 DNA: TGTGCCAGCAGGAACTCCTACGAGCAGTACTTC
D gene: .
V gene: TRBV28
clone size: .
J gene: TRBJ2-7

CDR3 protein: CASSPSPYRGHTYNSPLHF
CDR3 DNA: TGCGCCAGCAGCCCATCACCCTACAGGGGGCACACTTATAATTCACCCCTCCACTTT
D gene: TRBD1
V gene: TRBV4-3
clone size: .
J gene: TRBJ1-6

CDR3 protein: CASSTRQGVNTEAFF
CDR3 DNA: TGTGCCAGTAGTACGCGACAGGGCGTGAACACTGAAGCTTTCTTT
D gene: TRBD1
V gene: TRBV19
clone size: .
J gene: TRBJ1-1

CDR3 protein: CATARLAGEGGEQFF
CDR3 DNA: TGTGCCACCGCCCGACTAGCGGGAGAGGGAGGTGAGCAGTTCTTC
D gene: TRBD2
V gene: TRBV10-3
clone size: .
J gene: TRBJ2-1

CDR3 protein: CASSEWASANTGELFF
CDR3 DNA: TGTGCCAGCAGTGAATGGGCGTCCGCGAACACCGGGGAGCTGTTTTTT
D gene: .
V gene: TRBV25-1
clone size: .
J gene: TRBJ2-2

CDR3 protein: CASRRTRGDNQPQHF
CDR3 DNA: TGTGCCAGCAGGAGAACAAGGGGAGACAATCAGCCCCAGCATTTT
D gene: .
V gene: TRBV6-6
clone size: .
J gene: TRBJ1-5

CDR3 protein: CASSEQISYQPQHF
CDR3 DNA: TGTGCCAGCAGTGAACAGATCAGTTATCAGCCCCAGCATTTT
D gene: .
V gene: TRBV2
clone size: once
J gene: TRBJ1-5

CDR3 protein: CAWSVWDRTNEKLFF
CDR3 DNA: TGTGCCTGGAGTGTCTGGGACCGTACTAATGAAAAACTGTTTTTT
D gene: .
V gene: TRBV30
clone size: .
J gene: TRBJ1-4

CDR3 protein: CASSYPGIEQPQHF
CDR3 DNA: TGTGCCAGCAGTTACCCGGGAATTGAGCAGCCCCAGCATTTT
D gene: .
V gene: TRBV6-6
clone size: few
J gene: TRBJ1-5

CDR3 protein: CASSVGGQGNSPLHF
CDR3 DNA: TGTGCCAGCAGTGTGGGAGGACAGGGTAATTCACCCCTCCACTTT
D gene: TRBD1
V gene: TRBV2
clone size: .
J gene: TRBJ1-6

CDR3 protein: CASSLNTGELFF
CDR3 DNA: TGTGCCAGCAGTTTAAACACCGGGGAGCTGTTTTTT
D gene: .
V gene: TRBV2
clone size: .
J gene: TRBJ2-2

CDR3 protein: CASSYSDSTDTQYF
CDR3 DNA: TGTGCCAGCAGTTACTCCGACAGCACAGATACGCAGTATTTT
D gene: .
V gene: TRBV6-6
clone size: .
J gene: TRBJ2-3

CDR3 protein: CASSPGQGGTDTQYF
CDR3 DNA: TGTGCCAGCAGTCCCGGACAGGGTGGTACAGATACGCAGTATTTT
D gene: TRBD1
V gene: TRBV6-5
clone size: once
J gene: TRBJ2-3

CDR3 protein: CASSRDRVLPGELFF
CDR3 DNA: TGTGCCAGCAGTCGGGACAGGGTCCTCCCCGGGGAGCTGTTTTTT
D gene: TRBD1
V gene: TRBV6-1
clone size: .
J gene: TRBJ2-2

CDR3 protein: CAWNRQGNYGNQPQHF
CDR3 DNA: TGTGCCTGGAACCGGCAGGGGAATTATGGTAATCAGCCCCAGCATTTT
D gene: .
V gene: TRBV30
clone size: .
J gene: TRBJ1-5

CDR3 protein: CASSLEQAEGTQYF
CDR3 DNA: TGTGCCAGCAGCTTGGAACAGGCCGAGGGGACCCAGTACTTC
D gene: .
V gene: TRBV5-4
clone size: .
J gene: TRBJ2-5

CDR3 protein: CASSVRGTPDNEQFF
CDR3 DNA: TGTGCCAGCAGCGTACGGGGGACGCCGGACAATGAGCAGTTCTTC
D gene: .
V gene: TRBV9
clone size: .
J gene: TRBJ2-1

CDR3 protein: CASGPRGSTEAFF
CDR3 DNA: TGTGCCAGTGGGCCGAGGGGATCTACTGAAGCTTTCTTT
D gene: .
V gene: TRBV19
clone size: .
J gene: TRBJ1-1

CDR3 protein: CAWSEDRHQPQHF
CDR3 DNA: TGTGCCTGGAGCGAAGACAGACATCAGCCCCAGCATTTT
D gene: .
V gene: TRBV30
clone size: .
J gene: TRBJ1-5

CDR3 protein: CASSQASGRVFSTDTQYF
CDR3 DNA: TGTGCCAGCAGCCAAGCAAGCGGGAGGGTTTTTAGCACAGATACGCAGTATTTT
D gene: TRBD2
V gene: TRBV4-2
clone size: .
J gene: TRBJ2-3

CDR3 protein: CASSLAGGPYNEQFF
CDR3 DNA: TGTGCCAGCAGCCTAGCGGGGGGTCCTTACAATGAGCAGTTCTTC
D gene: TRBD2
V gene: TRBV7-2
clone size: .
J gene: TRBJ2-1

CDR3 protein: CASSLGGTGTTGELFF
CDR3 DNA: TGTGCCAGCAGCCTGGGGGGGACAGGGACCACCGGGGAGCTGTTTTTT
D gene: TRBD1
V gene: TRBV5-4
clone size: .
J gene: TRBJ2-2

CDR3 protein: CASSPVQGAHQPQHF
CDR3 DNA: TGTGCCAGCTCACCAGTACAGGGTGCGCATCAGCCCCAGCATTTT
D gene: .
V gene: TRBV18
clone size: .
J gene: TRBJ1-5

CDR3 protein: CASSPSGLSSYEQYF
CDR3 DNA: TGTGCCAGCAGCCCTAGCGGGCTGAGCTCCTACGAGCAGTACTTC
D gene: TRBD2
V gene: TRBV6-6
clone size: .
J gene: TRBJ2-7

CDR3 protein: CASSVTSYYGYTF
CDR3 DNA: TGTGCCAGCAGTGTGACGTCATACTATGGCTACACCTTC
D gene: .
V gene: TRBV6-1
clone size: .
J gene: TRBJ1-2

CDR3 protein: CASSNMGANSSPQHF
CDR3 DNA: TGTGCCAGTAGTAATATGGGAGCTAACTCATCGCCCCAGCATTTT
D gene: .
V gene: TRBV19
clone size: .
J gene: TRBJ1-5